A selection of T cell receptor beta chains follows, all from one sample in a study of tumor and adjacent non-tumor tissue in lung cancer. TCRdb recomputed calls from the multiplex PCR reads with MiXCR, one row per CDR3 protein. The repertoire holds tens of thousands of distinct CDR3 sequences, with about three quarters as singletons. Input material: lung tumor tissue. The source is a woman between 50 and 59 years old with non-small cell lung cancer. Each CDR3 is given with its conserved first and last residue. The D gene is left open where the match is weak. Only part of the rows carry a size: once, few, many, or a class if the clone is expanded.

V,size,J,D,CDR3,DNA
TRBV5-4,.,TRBJ2-7,.,CASSRLHPEQYF,TGTGCCAGCAGCAGACTCCATCCCGAGCAGTACTTC
TRBV4-2,many,TRBJ2-1,TRBD2,CASSQPSGQGISSYNEQFF,TGTGCCAGCAGCCAACCTAGCGGTCAAGGTATTTCGTCCTACAATGAGCAGTTCTTC
TRBV29-1,.,TRBJ2-1,TRBD1,CSVSGQGYNDQFF,TGCAGCGTTTCGGGACAGGGATACAATGACCAGTTCTTC
TRBV11-2,.,TRBJ2-3,TRBD1,CASGLDRGDTEYF,TGTGCCAGCGGCTTAGACAGGGGAGATACAGAGTATTTT
TRBV30,many,TRBJ1-1,.,CAWSVAGDDAFF,TGTGCCTGGAGTGTGGCAGGGGACGACGCTTTCTTT
TRBV6-5,.,TRBJ1-6,.,CASSPLLDGNNSSIHF,TGTGCCAGCAGTCCCCTCTTGGACGGTAATAATTCATCCATCCACTTT
TRBV20-1,.,TRBJ1-1,.,CSARVTLGPEAFF,TGCAGTGCTAGGGTGACATTAGGCCCTGAAGCTTTCTTT
TRBV11-3,many,TRBJ2-2,.,CASTGGTGELFF,TGTGCCAGCACCGGGGGCACCGGGGAGCTGTTTTTT
TRBV4-2,.,TRBJ2-2,.,CASTRDTTAKTGELVF,TGTGCCAGCACCCGGGACACCACAGCCAAGACCGGGGAGCTGGTTTTT
TRBV28,.,TRBJ2-6,.,CASRGSGANLLTF,TGTGCCAGCAGGGGTTCAGGGGCCAACCTCCTGACCTTC
TRBV11-3,.,TRBJ2-2,TRBD2,CASSLAGGTGELPF,TGCGCCAGCAGCCTAGCGGGGGGCACCGGGGAGCTGCCTTTT
TRBV6-5,.,TRBJ2-7,.,CASSKLGTSPYEQYF,TGTGCCAGCAGTAAGCTCGGGACATCACCCTACGAGCAGTACTTC
TRBV6-6,.,TRBJ1-5,.,CVSTPPGRINQLQHF,TGTGTCAGCACCCCACCGGGACGGATAAATCAGCTCCAGCATTTT
TRBV29-1,.,TRBJ1-2,.,CSVLAGLGCTF,TGCAGCGTTCTGGCAGGACTTGGCTGCACCTTC
TRBV29-1,.,TRBJ2-1,.,CNVTGRDYNEQFF,TGCAACGTTACTGGCAGGGACTACAATGAGCAGTTCTTC
TRBV12-3/TRBV12-4,.,TRBJ1-1,.,CASRQTGVAIEAFF,TGTGCCAGCAGACAGACTGGGGTGGCGATTGAAGCTTTCTTT
TRBV11-1,.,TRBJ2-1,TRBD2,CVCSSGPAGGLQFF,TGTGTCTGCAGCTCAGGACCAGCGGGAGGGTTGCAGTTCTTC
TRBV29-1,.,TRBJ2-2,.,CSGDEGDTRELFF,TGCAGTGGCGATGAGGGGGACACCAGGGAGCTGTTTTTT
TRBV11-3,.,TRBJ2-5,TRBD1,CARSLQGQETQYF,TGTGCCAGAAGCTTACAGGGGCAAGAGACCCAGTACTTC
TRBV5-1,many,TRBJ2-1,TRBD2,CASSFLSGRPNEQFF,TGCGCCAGCAGCTTCCTTAGCGGGAGGCCCAATGAGCAGTTCTTC
TRBV11-3,.,TRBJ2-2,.,CGSSSVYGELIF,TGTGGCAGCAGCTCAGTTTACGGGGAGCTGATTTTT
TRBV29-1,.,TRBJ1-4,.,CSVKDISNEKLFF,TGCAGCGTCAAGGACATCTCTAATGAAAAACTGTTTTTT
TRBV6-1,.,TRBJ2-5,TRBD1,CARGATGDRETQYF,TGTGCAAGAGGAGCTACAGGGGATCGAGAGACCCAGTACTTC
TRBV6-2/TRBV6-3,.,TRBJ1-1,.,CASRSIGMNTEAFF,TGTGCCAGCAGATCGATAGGGATGAACACTGAGGCTTTCTTT